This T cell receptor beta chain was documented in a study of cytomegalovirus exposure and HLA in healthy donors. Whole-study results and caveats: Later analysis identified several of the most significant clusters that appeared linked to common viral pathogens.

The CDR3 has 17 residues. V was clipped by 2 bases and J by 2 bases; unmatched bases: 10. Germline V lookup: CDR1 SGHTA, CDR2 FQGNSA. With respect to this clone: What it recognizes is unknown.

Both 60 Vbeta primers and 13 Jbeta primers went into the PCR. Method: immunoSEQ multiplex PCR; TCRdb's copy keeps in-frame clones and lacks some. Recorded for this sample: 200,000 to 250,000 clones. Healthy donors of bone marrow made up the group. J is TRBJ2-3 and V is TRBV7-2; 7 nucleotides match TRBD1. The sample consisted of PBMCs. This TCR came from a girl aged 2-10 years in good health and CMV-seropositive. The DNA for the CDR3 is TGTGCCAGCAGCTTATCGTTTCGAGGGGGCCTCACAGATACGCAGTATTTT. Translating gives CASSLSFRGGLTDTQYF.